Listed below are T cell receptor beta chains from one sample, sequenced in a study of blood T cell repertoires in COVID-19. The table came from immunoSEQ multiplex PCR; TCRdb's copy has only in-frame clones and leaves some out. There are approximately 90,000 clones in the sample; more than 65% occur only once, and about 4.5% lies in the top ten. The sequenced sample was peripheral blood. Every receptor here comes from a man aged 55 to 70 with acute or convalescent COVID-19. CDR3s include the opening cysteine and the closing phenylalanine or tryptophan. Rows may omit the clone size; those that give it use once, few, many or a size class.

V gene: TRBV28; clone size: many; J gene: TRBJ2-7; CDR3 protein: CASSHWDRGSYEQYF
V gene: TRBV27; clone size: NA; J gene: TRBJ2-1; CDR3 protein: CASRWTPSGSIDEQFF
V gene: TRBV28; clone size: NA; J gene: TRBJ1-5; CDR3 protein: CASRDGTGGSNQPQHF
V gene: TRBV28; clone size: few; J gene: TRBJ1-6; CDR3 protein: CASSVLYRGMDSPLHF
V gene: TRBV28; clone size: few; J gene: TRBJ2-7; CDR3 protein: CASSPATEQYF
V gene: TRBV4-1; clone size: NA; J gene: TRBJ1-4; CDR3 protein: CASSQIFGEANEKLFF
V gene: TRBV12-3/TRBV12-4; clone size: few; J gene: TRBJ1-5; CDR3 protein: CASSPGAGRQHF
V gene: TRBV4-3; clone size: NA; J gene: TRBJ1-2; CDR3 protein: CASSQAIQGARDGYTF
V gene: TRBV21-1; clone size: NA; J gene: TRBJ2-7; CDR3 protein: CASSKNTRHSVYEQYF
V gene: TRBV6-5; clone size: NA; J gene: TRBJ2-1; CDR3 protein: CASRLKSNEQFF
V gene: TRBV5-6; clone size: NA; J gene: TRBJ2-7; CDR3 protein: CASSGRGIASYEQYF
V gene: TRBV6-5; clone size: NA; J gene: TRBJ1-1; CDR3 protein: CASSPRESRGTEAFF
V gene: TRBV11-3; clone size: few; J gene: TRBJ2-7; CDR3 protein: CASSLAGGHEQYF
V gene: TRBV5-1; clone size: NA; J gene: TRBJ1-2; CDR3 protein: CASSFGAGVDGYTF
V gene: TRBV27; clone size: NA; J gene: TRBJ1-6; CDR3 protein: CASSRTGSESPLHF
V gene: TRBV7-2; clone size: NA; J gene: TRBJ2-7; CDR3 protein: CASSRTSAYEQYF
V gene: TRBV3-1/TRBV3-2; clone size: NA; J gene: TRBJ2-7; CDR3 protein: CASSQVAGISYEQYF
V gene: TRBV10-1; clone size: NA; J gene: TRBJ2-7; CDR3 protein: CASSESAGAAYEQYF
V gene: TRBV27; clone size: NA; J gene: TRBJ1-6; CDR3 protein: CASSSAPGQRTPLHF
V gene: TRBV6-5; clone size: NA; J gene: TRBJ2-7; CDR3 protein: CASSRTSGVSGEQYF
V gene: TRBV11-3; clone size: NA; J gene: TRBJ1-1; CDR3 protein: CASSLAGWNTEAFF
V gene: TRBV3-1/TRBV3-2; clone size: few; J gene: TRBJ2-2; CDR3 protein: CASSRGLASTGELFF
V gene: TRBV27; clone size: NA; J gene: TRBJ1-5; CDR3 protein: CASSLRGTASNQPQHF
V gene: TRBV10-1; clone size: NA; J gene: TRBJ2-3; CDR3 protein: CASSGTLATRADTQYF
V gene: TRBV10-3; clone size: NA; J gene: TRBJ2-1; CDR3 protein: CAIRDRVIDEQFF
V gene: TRBV19; clone size: NA; J gene: TRBJ1-3; CDR3 protein: CASTQRNRGGNTIYF
V gene: TRBV4-3; clone size: NA; J gene: TRBJ1-5; CDR3 protein: CASSQQLGGAQHF
V gene: TRBV5-8; clone size: NA; J gene: TRBJ2-2; CDR3 protein: CASSLLFRAGELFF
V gene: TRBV6-2/TRBV6-3; clone size: NA; J gene: TRBJ1-3; CDR3 protein: CASSYNTISGNTIYF
V gene: TRBV19; clone size: NA; J gene: TRBJ2-3; CDR3 protein: CASSILWRGGRSDTQYF
V gene: TRBV27; clone size: NA; J gene: TRBJ2-4; CDR3 protein: CASSSGGKNIQYF
V gene: TRBV9; clone size: NA; J gene: TRBJ2-1; CDR3 protein: CASSALANSYNEQFF
V gene: TRBV11-3; clone size: NA; J gene: TRBJ1-1; CDR3 protein: CASSSHRQGRNTEAFF
V gene: TRBV9; clone size: NA; J gene: TRBJ1-3; CDR3 protein: CASSVEAGGSHSGNTIYF
V gene: TRBV10-1; clone size: NA; J gene: TRBJ2-7; CDR3 protein: CASSDRGSYEQYF
V gene: TRBV7-9; clone size: NA; J gene: TRBJ1-2; CDR3 protein: CASSEYTMANYGYTF
V gene: TRBV7-8; clone size: NA; J gene: TRBJ1-5; CDR3 protein: CASSPDRGNRPQHF
V gene: TRBV7-2; clone size: once; J gene: TRBJ1-1; CDR3 protein: CASSLGDRPFRSEAFF
V gene: TRBV11-3; clone size: NA; J gene: TRBJ1-1; CDR3 protein: CASSLTGGGYTEAFF
V gene: TRBV30; clone size: NA; J gene: TRBJ2-5; CDR3 protein: CAWSDMDSNRETQYF
V gene: TRBV29-1; clone size: NA; J gene: TRBJ1-2; CDR3 protein: CSVEQGGLYGYTF
V gene: TRBV10-3; clone size: NA; J gene: TRBJ2-1; CDR3 protein: CAIKSGVSYNEQFF
V gene: TRBV28; clone size: NA; J gene: TRBJ2-7; CDR3 protein: CASSEIGLAGDEQYF